This TCR beta chain is drawn from a study of blood T cells in healthy people across ages. Study-level background: There was about one barcoded beta molecule captured by template switching per two T cells.

This clonotype was seen a handful of times. Trimming cost V 0 bases and J 0 bases, with 12 bases left between them. Germline V lookup: CDR1 LGHDT, CDR2 YNNKEL (reference sequence). CDR3 length: 17 amino acids. Primers used in a second PCR of roughly 6 to 12 cycles were a sample-barcoded 5' primer and a J-beta primer mix. TCRdb reprocessed the 5' RACE reads with MiXCR, giving one entry per CDR3 protein. The sample shows approximately 960,000 distinct CDR3 sequences, about 29% of them seen only once. This sample was also put to use in a study of T cells of mothers and their children.

The TCR originated in a woman in her 40s in good health. Sequencing was done on a sample of blood. The V gene is TRBV3-1, the J gene TRBJ2-1, with unresolved D. CDR3 sequence reads: CASSQDTTDLSYNEQFF. The CDR3 coding sequence is TGTGCCAGCAGCCAAGATACGACTGACCTCTCCTACAATGAGCAGTTCTTC.